Listed below are T cell receptor beta chains from one sample, sequenced in a study of CD8 T cells in ankylosing spondylitis. TCRdb used MiXCR to reprocess the 5' RACE reads, holding one entry per CDR3 protein. Altogether more than 200,000 distinct CDR3 sequences are present, under 30% being singletons, with the ten largest covering 0.6% to 0.75%. Source material: blood, either unsorted or a sorted T cell fraction (not recorded which). Receptors were obtained from a male donor with ankylosing spondylitis or in good health (not recorded which). CDR3s include the opening cysteine and the closing phenylalanine or tryptophan. Each record gives: CDR3 protein, CDR3 DNA, clone size, J gene, V gene, D gene. A D gene is named only where the DNA matches it firmly. Size is omitted from some rows. Given values are once, few, many or a class for expanded clones.

CASSPGLASSYEQYF | TGTGCCAGCAGCCCGGGACTAGCGAGCTCCTACGAGCAGTACTTC | - | TRBJ2-7 | TRBV11-2 | TRBD2
CASSLSTGGLGELFF | TGTGCCAGCAGCTTATCCACAGGGGGGCTAGGGGAGCTGTTTTTT | - | TRBJ2-2 | TRBV5-5 | TRBD1
CASSLIGGTQYF | TGCGCCAGCAGCCTAATCGGTGGGACCCAGTACTTC | many | TRBJ2-5 | TRBV4-1 | -
CSASGGNQETQYF | TGCAGTGCTAGCGGGGGGAACCAAGAGACCCAGTACTTC | few | TRBJ2-5 | TRBV20-1 | TRBD2
CASSSRTGRTYNEQFF | TGTGCCAGCAGTTCTCGGACAGGGCGTACCTACAATGAGCAGTTCTTC | - | TRBJ2-1 | TRBV12-3/TRBV12-4 | TRBD1
CASSTRQSSYNEQFF | TGTGCCAGCAGCACGCGACAGAGCTCCTACAATGAGCAGTTCTTC | once | TRBJ2-1 | TRBV9 | -
CASSTGQVSYEQYF | TGCGCCAGCAGCACGGGACAGGTCTCCTACGAGCAGTACTTC | - | TRBJ2-7 | TRBV5-1 | TRBD1
CASSLGPTDTQYF | TGTGCCAGCAGTTTGGGGCCTACAGATACGCAGTATTTT | many | TRBJ2-3 | TRBV12-3/TRBV12-4 | -
CASSLGVSQETQYF | TGTGCCAGCAGTTTGGGGGTCTCCCAAGAGACCCAGTACTTC | - | TRBJ2-5 | TRBV12-3/TRBV12-4 | -
CASSTAWGGPYEQYF | TGTGCCAGCAGTACGGCTTGGGGGGGGCCCTACGAGCAGTACTTC | many | TRBJ2-7 | TRBV12-3/TRBV12-4 | -
CASSLSRGPSYEQYF | TGTGCCAGCAGTTTGTCCAGGGGGCCCTCCTACGAGCAGTACTTC | - | TRBJ2-7 | TRBV12-3/TRBV12-4 | TRBD1
CASSHPQRDREYEQYF | TGCGCCAGCAGCCACCCACAGCGGGACAGGGAGTACGAGCAGTACTTC | - | TRBJ2-7 | TRBV4-1 | TRBD1
CSAPRTTKRAFF | TGCAGTGCCCCGCGCACCACAAAAAGAGCTTTCTTT | many | TRBJ1-1 | TRBV20-1 | -
CAISPRGTIFTGELFF | TGTGCCATCAGCCCCCGGGGGACTATCTTTACCGGGGAGCTGTTTTTT | - | TRBJ2-2 | TRBV5-5 | TRBD2
CASSADRGVYEQYF | TGTGCCAGCAGCGCGGACAGGGGGGTTTACGAGCAGTACTTC | few | TRBJ2-7 | TRBV6-1 | TRBD1
CSAAADSYEQYF | TGCAGTGCCGCCGCTGACAGCTACGAGCAGTACTTC | - | TRBJ2-7 | TRBV20-1 | -
CASSLEGGLAGFYEQYF | TGCGCCAGCAGCTTGGAGGGAGGGCTAGCGGGGTTCTACGAGCAGTACTTC | many | TRBJ2-7 | TRBV5-1 | TRBD2
CSVRPTTYGYTF | TGCAGCGTTCGTCCAACGACGTATGGCTACACCTTC | - | TRBJ1-2 | TRBV29-1 | -
CATSNRQGPYEQYF | TGTGCCACCAGCAACAGACAGGGTCCCTACGAGCAGTACTTC | many | TRBJ2-7 | TRBV15 | TRBD1
CSVGRGQYEQFF | TGCAGCGTTGGGCGGGGGCAGTATGAGCAGTTCTTC | many | TRBJ2-1 | TRBV29-1 | -
CASSLGTVMNTEAFF | TGTGCCAGCAGTCTGGGGACAGTCATGAACACTGAAGCTTTCTTT | many | TRBJ1-1 | TRBV27 | TRBD1
CASSQEPGQGAETQYF | TGTGCCAGCAGCCAAGAACCGGGACAGGGGGCAGAGACCCAGTACTTC | once | TRBJ2-5 | TRBV4-2 | TRBD1
CSARELGGTEAFF | TGCAGTGCTAGAGAATTAGGGGGTACTGAAGCTTTCTTT | many | TRBJ1-1 | TRBV20-1 | -
CSAGTANTGELFF | TGCAGCGCCGGGACGGCGAACACCGGGGAGCTGTTTTTT | - | TRBJ2-2 | TRBV29-1 | -
CSARTGEWVAKNIQYF | TGCAGTGCTAGGACCGGCGAGTGGGTAGCCAAAAACATTCAGTACTTC | few | TRBJ2-4 | TRBV20-1 | -
CSVAPRSNYGYTF | TGCAGCGTTGCCCCGAGAAGCAACTATGGCTACACCTTC | many | TRBJ1-2 | TRBV29-1 | -
CSVERDSPEQFF | TGCAGCGTTGAAAGGGACTCCCCAGAGCAGTTCTTC | many | TRBJ2-1 | TRBV29-1 | -
CASRREKYSNQPQHF | TGTGCCAGCAGGCGAGAGAAATATAGCAATCAGCCCCAGCATTTT | - | TRBJ1-5 | TRBV2 | -